This entry features one TCR beta chain sequence. Its antigen is still unknown. These data come from a study of molecular identifiers for immune sequencing clone quantification. With 4 bases removed from V and 0 bases from J, the gap between germline ends came to 16 bases. Germline V lookup: CDR1 SGDLS, CDR2 YYNGEE. This CDR3 is built from 17 residues. General study findings and limits: Clones carrying above 20 RNA copies accounted for over 99% of effector molecules, under 1% in naive cells.

A single record per CDR3 protein comes from TCRdb applying MiXCR to the PCR reads. The data contain 80,000 to 130,000 distinct CDR3 sequences, about 35% of them singletons. The rearrangement joins TRBV9 to TRBJ1-4, with D maybe TRBD1 (5 bases). This receptor was obtained from a human donor in good health. Some libraries in this study had Jurkat cell RNA spiked in. The sequenced sample consisted of naive CD8+ T cells from blood, with Jurkat cell RNA spiked in. Specified subset: FACS-sorted CD8+CD4-CCR7+CD45RA+ naive T cells. CDR3 loop: CASSPRSGPATNEKLFF. DNA of the CDR3: TGTGCCAGCAGCCCACGATCGGGGCCCGCAACTAATGAAAAACTGTTTTTT. Full variable domain (missing parts from reference TRBV9 and TRBJ1-4): DSGVTQTPKHLITATGQRVTLRCSPRSGDLSVYWYQQSLDQGLQFLIQYYNGEERAKGNILERFSAQQFPDLHSELNLSSLELGDSALYFCASSPRSGPATNEKLFFGSGTQLSVL.